This T cell receptor beta chain was retrieved from a study of graft-versus-host responses after intestinal transplantation. For the study at large: Each recipient received anti-thymocyte globulin induction, then tacrolimus and steroids for about three years. Study-wide results and caveats: After transplant, early declines in HvG clones were associated with peak levels of circulating GvH clones. Subjects displaying graft-donor T cell macrochimerism possessed elevated graft-versus-host to host-versus-graft clonal ratios inside allografts. Investigators detected GvH clones in recipient marrow, with some emerging earlier in ileum or blood.

Data came from immunoSEQ multiplex PCR; TCRdb stores just in-frame clones and leaves some out. The sample lists about 110,000 clones, around 93% occurring once. In the case of this clone: The antigen is undetermined. This specimen includes other DNA sequences encoding the same CDR3.

The sequencing here drew on unstimulated CD8+ T cells sorted from spleen or lymph node cells, taken before intestinal transplant. This TCR was recovered from a human donor who received an intestinal transplant.

The CDR3 loop reads CASSYSGTSVYNEQFF. In DNA form, the CDR3 reads TGTGCCAGCAGTTACTCTGGGACTAGCGTCTACAATGAGCAGTTCTTC. This chain connects TRBV6-5 to TRBJ2-1; 10 bases match TRBD2. The junction had 2 bases not matched to a gene; V was cut back by 0 bases and J by 3 bases. The CDR3 has 16 amino acids. CDR1 is MNHEY and CDR2 is SVGAGI in the germline V gene.